This entry describes one T cell receptor beta chain. The protocol was immunoSEQ multiplex PCR, while the TCRdb copy is restricted to in-frame clones and leaves out a portion. This table has 35,000 to 55,000 clones, about two thirds appearing once. The data were taken from a study of blood T cell repertoires in COVID-19. Germline loops: CDR1 GTSNPN, CDR2 SVGIG (reference sequence). The CDR3 covers 14 residues. V shed 0 bases and J 4 bases; nucleotides not matched to a gene: 1. Sequencing was done on a sample of peripheral blood. The V call is TRBV30, the J call TRBJ1-3, with 9 bases aligning to TRBD1. The TCR comes from an elderly man with acute or convalescent COVID-19. The CDR3 nucleotides read TGTGCCTGGAGTGTGGGACAGGGAGGAAACACCATATATTTT. This sequence encodes CAWSVGQGGNTIYF.